This entry describes one TCR beta chain. Under the authors' procedure: How many nucleated cells were present was estimated from reference gene primer amplification. Method: immunoSEQ multiplex PCR; TCRdb's copy keeps in-frame clones and lacks some. From that table come the V and J calls and clone size; the DNA was used to work out D and trimming. The sample includes about 190,000 clones, approximately 79% seen only once; the top ten take roughly an eighth. These data belong to a study of blood T cell repertoires in COVID-19. On the study more broadly: Sources were T cells, B-cell-depleted T cells, or PBMCs; the material itself was cDNA or gDNA.

V was cut by 5 bases and J by 6 bases, with 19 bases left in between. The CDR3 loop spans 15 amino acids. Germline loops: CDR1 MDHEN, CDR2 SYDVKM. The chain has TRBV28 and TRBJ1-1, with a weak D call TRBD1 (6 bases). What was sequenced was peripheral blood. The sequence was collected from a man younger than 40 with active or convalescent COVID-19. CDR3 sequence (DNA): TGTGCCAGCAGTCTGTTCGGGGACACGCGGTCTGAAGCTTTCTTT. It encodes CASSLFGDTRSEAFF.